The T cell receptor beta chain described here comes from a study of radiation and T cells in renal cell carcinoma. This CDR3 has 14 amino acids. V was trimmed by 0 bases and J by 4 bases, leaving 9 bases between them. The V gene's germline CDR1 is MNHNY and CDR2 SVGAGI (reference sequence). Clones were sequenced by immunoSEQ multiplex PCR, and TCRdb holds only the in-frame ones, with some missing. The sample contains roughly 82,000 clones, around 89% of which appear only once. Regarding time point: blood 4 weeks post-SBRT, at nephrectomy. The treatment here: 15 Gy SBRT to primary tumor, nephrectomy 4 weeks later.

The sample in question was blood, obtained from a patient whose treatment included radiotherapy and nephrectomy. The TCR sequence derives from a woman in her 70s with renal cell carcinoma. This chain uses TRBV6-6 with TRBJ2-5; D gene ambiguous. The CDR3 DNA reads TGTGCCAGCAGTTACTCGACTTGGCCAGAGACCCAGTACTTC. Protein sequence: CASSYSTWPETQYF.